The 25 T cell receptor beta chains below all came from one sample that was sequenced in a study of Graves' ophthalmopathy and Graves' hyperthyroidism. The study amplified TCR beta CDR3 regions using RNA transcripts. A first-round RT-PCR used HTBI primers, followed by a second-round multiplex PCR. Via MiXCR, TCRdb re-called the multiplex PCR reads, giving one row per CDR3 protein. The table records 620,000 or so distinct CDR3 sequences, about 20% of them present only once. The sample consisted of peripheral blood. These receptors were taken from a woman between 18 and 30 years old with stable Graves' hyperthyroidism. Some clones in this sample may be carry-over from other donors' samples.

This clonotype has just a few counts. Here the CDR3 DNA reads TGTGCCAGCAGTTTACCTAGTGGCACTGAAGCTTTCTTT. This translates into CASSLPSGTEAFF. V gene TRBV27 combines with J gene TRBJ1-1; D is unclear. The CDR3 extends over 13 amino acids. Germline loops: CDR1 MNHEY, CDR2 SMNVEV (reference sequence). With 2 bases removed from V and 4 bases from J, the gap between germline ends came to 8 bases.

In its sample, this clonotype was seen many times. The chain employs TRBV27 and TRBJ2-7, with D perhaps TRBD2 (6 bases). CDR3 length: 15 residues. Between the trimmed V and J ends, which lost 7 bases and 0 bases, there was a span of 16 bases. Germline CDR1 and CDR2: MNHEY and SMNVEV (reference sequence). CDR3 bases: TGTGCCAGCATTAGGACGGGACTGCACTCCTACGAGCAGTACTTC. Translating it yields CASIRTGLHSYEQYF.

This clonotype has just one count. This chain uses TRBV12-3 or TRBV12-4 with TRBJ2-7; unclear D gene. Trimming cost V 2 bases and J 3 bases, with 11 bases left between them. The length of the CDR3 is 14 residues. The CDR3, as DNA: TGTGCCAGCAGTTTAAGGCTAGGTTACTACGAGCAGTACTTC. It codes for CASSLRLGYYEQYF.

This chain uses TRBV6-2 or TRBV6-3 with TRBJ1-6; D is uncertain. CDR3 length: 14 amino acids. Deletions cut 4 bases from V and 8 bases from J, with 12 bases between. Germline V lookup: CDR1 MNHEY, CDR2 SVGEGT. For the CDR3, the DNA is TGTGCCAGCAGTTGGAACGGGAGGGATTCACCCCTCCACTTT. This encodes CASSWNGRDSPLHF.

This clonotype was detected a few times. V gene TRBV18 combines with J gene TRBJ1-5; a possible D gene is TRBD1 (5 bases). Trimming left V 4 bases short and J 4 bases short, with 14 bases between. CDR1 is KGHSH, CDR2 LQKENI, per germline. There are 15 residues in the CDR3. CDR3 loop: CASSLLEAGNQPQHF. The CDR3 region has the DNA TGTGCCAGCTCACTTCTAGAGGCAGGGAATCAGCCCCAGCATTTT.

The V call is TRBV11-2, the J call TRBJ2-5, with D tentatively TRBD1 (6 bases). Trimming cost V 5 bases and J 5 bases, with 15 bases left between them. Germline values: CDR1 SGHAT, CDR2 FQNNGV. The CDR3 has 14 amino acids. The DNA for the CDR3 is TGTGCCAGCAGCCCCTGGGACACGGCGGAGACCCAGTACTTC. This encodes CASSPWDTAETQYF.

With regard to this clonotype: One end of the junction fails to match germline, which may point to a read error. The V gene is TRBV19, the J gene TRBJ2-7; 7 nucleotides agree with TRBD2. Germline V gene data show CDR1 as LNHDA and CDR2 as SQIVND (reference sequence). The CDR3 sequence is 12 residues long. The chain's CDR3 is CSSSTGGYEQYF. For the CDR3, the DNA is TGTTCCAGTAGTACGGGAGGCTACGAGCAGTACTTC.

This clonotype appeared a few times. The chain uses TRBV20-1 and TRBJ2-2; the match to TRBD1 covers 10 bases. The V gene end was trimmed by 5 bases and the J gene end by 4 bases; junction bases not matched to a gene: 7. Per the germline V gene, CDR1 is DFQATT and CDR2 is SNEGSKA (reference sequence). The CDR3 is 15 amino acids. Here the CDR3 reads CSAFKGQGITGELFF. The DNA for the CDR3 is TGCAGTGCTTTTAAGGGACAGGGGATCACCGGGGAGCTGTTTTTT.

With respect to this clonotype: A much bigger clone sits one base away, suggesting this may be a read error. The chain couples TRBV29-1 to TRBJ1-2; possible D gene TRBD1, 5 bases. CDR3 size: 11 residues. Germline CDR1 SQVTM, CDR2 ANQGSEA. The CDR3 nucleotides are TGCGGCGGATCCTGTGGAGAAGGGACCTGTTTC. Amino acids: CGGSCGEGTCF.

This rearrangement joins TRBV25-1 to TRBJ2-5, with no clear D. The ends were cut back, 3 bases at V and 5 bases at J, with 13 bases in the middle. The germline V gene has CDR1 MGHDK and CDR2 SYGVNS. This CDR3 spans 14 amino acids. The CDR3 region is CASSDPTLIETQYF. The CDR3, as DNA: TGTGCCAGCAGTGACCCAACTCTTATCGAGACCCAGTACTTC.

This clonotype was seen a few times. V usage is TRBV18 and J usage is TRBJ2-5, with D uncertain. Germline values: CDR1 KGHSH, CDR2 LQKENI. This CDR3 has 14 amino acids. V was shortened by 0 bases and J by 3 bases, with 8 bases between the two germline ends. The CDR3 region has the DNA TGTGCCAGCTCACCACCGCCAGAGAAAGAGACCCAGTACTTC. Translated, it gives CASSPPPEKETQYF.

The chain has TRBV2 and TRBJ2-2; D uncertain. V lost 5 bases and J lost 2, with 9 bases in between. Germline V gives CDR1 SNHLY, CDR2 FYNNEI. There are 14 residues in the CDR3. The CDR3 DNA follows: TGTGCCAGCAGTTCTCGACAAAACACCGGGGAGCTGTTTTTT. It specifies CASSSRQNTGELFF.

This clonotype was seen ten or more times. This chain uses TRBV19 with TRBJ2-1, with a possible D match to TRBD1 (5 bases). With 4 bases removed from V and 2 bases from J, the gap between germline ends came to 9 bases. Germline values: CDR1 LNHDA, CDR2 SQIVND (reference sequence). The CDR3 runs to 14 residues. CDR3 coding DNA: TGTGCCAGTAGTAGGGGCGGAACCTACAATGAGCAGTTCTTC. Its translation is CASSRGGTYNEQFF.

This clonotype showed up just a few times. The chain uses TRBV5-1 and TRBJ2-7; D unclear. This CDR3 is 14 amino acids long. The ends were cut back, 2 bases at V and 7 bases at J, with 16 bases in the middle. Germline CDR1 reads SGHRS; CDR2 reads YFSETQ. This chain's CDR3 is CASSFPGLHGEQYF. In nucleotides, the CDR3 is TGCGCCAGCAGCTTTCCCGGGCTTCATGGGGAGCAGTACTTC. Full variable domain (outside the CDR3, taken from reference TRBV5-1 and TRBJ2-7): KAGVTQTPRYLIKTRGQQVTLSCSPISGHRSVSWYQQTPGQGLQFLFEYFSETQRNKGNFPGRFSGRQFSNSRSEMNVSTLELGDSALYLCASSFPGLHGEQYFGPGTRLTVT.

This clonotype was detected many times. V usage is TRBV30 and J usage is TRBJ1-5; D gene uncertain. The germline V gene has CDR1 GTSNPN and CDR2 SVGIG (reference sequence). Trimming took off 1 base at V and 5 bases at J, with 12 bases between the two ends. There are 14 residues in the CDR3. The CDR3 region is CAWSGPRSDQPQHF. CDR3 DNA: TGTGCCTGGAGTGGACCCCGGTCGGATCAGCCCCAGCATTTT.

There are many counts of this clonotype. DNA for the CDR3: TGTGCCAGCTCACCGAACGATCCCGGGACAGGGGTAAATGGCTACACCTTC. Translation gives CASSPNDPGTGVNGYTF. The J gene is TRBJ1-2, the V gene TRBV18, with 10 nucleotides matching TRBD1. After removal of 3 bases from V and 6 bases from J, the junction contained 13 bases not matched to a gene. The CDR3 loop spans 17 amino acids. Germline CDR1 reads KGHSH; CDR2 reads LQKENI.

V and J are TRBV6-2 or TRBV6-3 and TRBJ2-7, with D possibly matching TRBD1 (6 bases). The germline V gene has CDR1 MNHEY and CDR2 SVGEGT. CDR3 size: 17 residues. Trimming removed 0 bases at V and 4 bases at J, with 19 bases between. The CDR3, as DNA: TGTGCCAGCAGTTACTCGATTGGCCGGACAGAAGTTTACGAGCAGTACTTC. Its translation: CASSYSIGRTEVYEQYF.

For the CDR3, the DNA is TGTGCCTGGAGTGCTCCCGGTCGAGATAATTCACCCCTCCACTTT. Protein: CAWSAPGRDNSPLHF. The genes are TRBV30 and TRBJ1-6, with no clear D. CDR1 and CDR2 (germline): GTSNPN, SVGIG (reference sequence). Trimming cost V 1 base and J 5 bases, with 12 bases left between them. The length of the CDR3 is 15 residues. The whole variable domain, filled in from reference TRBV30 and TRBJ1-6, reads SQTIHQWPATLVQPVGSPLSLECTVEGTSNPNLYWYRQAAGRGLQLLFYSVGIGQISSEVPQNLSASRPQDRQFILSSKKLLLSDSGFYLCAWSAPGRDNSPLHFGNGTRLTVT.

This clonotype showed up many times. The rearrangement joins TRBV30 to TRBJ1-6; D unresolved. The CDR3 totals 16 residues. The germline V gene has CDR1 GTSNPN and CDR2 SVGIG (reference sequence). Trimming removed 3 bases from V and 4 bases from J, with 16 bases in between. This chain's CDR3 is CAWRPPLPLYNSPLHF. The CDR3 DNA reads as TGTGCCTGGAGACCCCCCCTACCCCTTTATAATTCACCCCTCCACTTT.

In regard to this clonotype: This sequence may be a read error, since a much larger clone differs from it by one base. This sequence joins TRBV19 and TRBJ1-5, with no clear D. The CDR3 totals 13 residues. Germline CDR1 LNHDA, CDR2 SQIVND (reference sequence). CDR3 region: CSSRRDRDQPQHF. CDR3 bases: TGTTCCAGTAGGAGGGATCGGGATCAGCCCCAGCATTTT.

The gene calls are TRBV29-1 and TRBJ2-7; D gene unclear. From germline, CDR1 is SQVTM and CDR2 ANQGSEA. The CDR3 is made up of 11 amino acids. V was shortened by 7 bases and J by 2 bases, with 9 bases between the two germline ends. The chain's CDR3 is CSATLTYEQYF. The CDR3 DNA reads as TGCAGCGCCACCTTGACCTACGAGCAGTACTTC.

A note on this clonotype: This CDR3 fails to terminate in the conserved phenylalanine or tryptophan, so it likely reflects a read error. The chain carries TRBV2 and TRBJ2-5, with D possibly TRBD1 on 6 matching bases. Germline V gene sequence: CDR1 SNHLY, CDR2 FYNNEI. The CDR3 covers 13 residues. Trimming stripped 5 bases from V and 1 base from J, with 8 bases between. CDR3 sequence reads: CASSRTAQETQYL. The CDR3 DNA reads TGTGCCAGCAGTAGGACAGCCCAAGAGACCCAGTACCTC.

This sequence joins TRBV12-3 or TRBV12-4 and TRBJ2-4; tentative D call: TRBD2 (5 bases). The CDR3 runs to 14 residues. The V and J ends lost 2 bases and 7 bases respectively, with 12 bases between them. CDR3 sequence: CASSLSETGNIQYF. The CDR3 nucleotides read TGTGCCAGCAGTTTATCCGAAACGGGGAACATTCAGTACTTC.

The sample holds many counts of this clonotype. The chain uses TRBV4-2 and TRBJ1-5; D possibly corresponds to TRBD1 (5 bases). Germline V gives CDR1 LGHNA, CDR2 YNFKEQ. This CDR3 spans 18 amino acids. Trimming left V 1 base short and J 2 bases short, with 18 bases between. The CDR3 protein is CASSQVPRQSGGNQPQHF. DNA of the CDR3: TGTGCCAGCAGCCAAGTCCCCAGACAGTCTGGTGGCAATCAGCCCCAGCATTTT.

The chain recombines TRBV30 with TRBJ1-2, with D hard to call. This CDR3 is 12 amino acids long. Germline CDR1 is GTSNPN and CDR2 is SVGIG (reference sequence). Trimming took 2 bases from V and 2 from J, leaving 6 bases between them. CDR3 protein: CAWSIDNYGYTF. The CDR3 DNA follows: TGTGCCTGGAGTATAGACAACTATGGCTACACCTTC. The full variable domain, its missing parts supplied by reference TRBV30 and TRBJ1-2, is SQTIHQWPATLVQPVGSPLSLECTVEGTSNPNLYWYRQAAGRGLQLLFYSVGIGQISSEVPQNLSASRPQDRQFILSSKKLLLSDSGFYLCAWSIDNYGYTFGSGTRLTVV.